A single sample gave rise to the 10 T cell receptor beta chains below, sequenced in a study of T-cell reconstitution after alpha-beta-depleted transplantation in children. This sample's TCRbeta library carried unique molecular identifier barcodes. TCRdb independently ran MiXCR on the PCR reads; one entry per CDR3 protein. The sample contains about 280,000 distinct CDR3 sequences, approximately 10% of which appear only once. Sequencing used peripheral blood, obtained 180 days after TCRalphabeta/CD19-depleted stem cell transplant. All receptors derive from a male patient between 2 and 10 years old who had a stem cell transplant for chronic granulomatous disease, so the T cells may come from the graft donor.

The CDR3 region has the DNA TGTGCCAGCAGTTTACCCACAGGCTCTAATGAAAAACTGTTTTTT. Encoded protein: CASSLPTGSNEKLFF. The genes are TRBV12-3 or TRBV12-4 and TRBJ1-4; TRBD1 is a possible D gene (5 bases). The CDR3 extends over 15 amino acids. V was pared by 2 bases and J by 3 bases, with 10 bases between.

This clonotype was picked up many times. The chain is built from TRBV12-3 or TRBV12-4 and TRBJ2-5; a weak D match, TRBD1 (6 bases). The CDR3 is made up of 14 amino acids. V was trimmed by 5 bases and J by 2 bases, leaving 12 bases between them. The CDR3 region is CASSPDSKQETQYF. CDR3 nucleotide sequence: TGTGCCAGCAGTCCGGACAGTAAACAAGAGACCCAGTACTTC.

The table lists this clonotype with many counts. The chain has TRBV10-3 and TRBJ2-5, with 8 bases aligning to TRBD1. The CDR3 has 13 residues. Germline values: CDR1 ENHRY, CDR2 SYGVKD. V gave up 7 bases and J gave up 4 bases; unmatched junction bases: 5. CDR3 region: CAITPTGAETQYF. In nucleotides, the CDR3 is TGTGCCATCACCCCGACAGGGGCAGAGACCCAGTACTTC.

This clonotype occurred many times. The chain is built from TRBV4-2 and TRBJ2-1; D is unresolved. Germline values: CDR1 LGHNA, CDR2 YNFKEQ. The CDR3 extends over 16 amino acids. Trimming stripped 4 bases from V and 0 bases from J, with 13 bases between. As DNA, the CDR3 is TGTGCCAGCAGCCTCCTTGGACGGAGCTCCTACAATGAGCAGTTCTTC. Protein product: CASSLLGRSSYNEQFF.

Ten or more counts support this clonotype. CDR3 region: CASSKRPETASYNEQFF. As DNA, the CDR3 is TGTGCCAGCAGCAAGAGGCCCGAGACGGCCTCCTACAATGAGCAGTTCTTC. The V gene is TRBV7-9, the J gene TRBJ2-1; D is undetermined. The V end was cut by 5 bases, the J end by 0 bases, with 17 bases between. There are 17 residues in the CDR3. Looked up from germline, CDR1 is SEHNR and CDR2 is FQNEAQ (reference sequence).

This clonotype was seen many times. The chain links TRBV13 to TRBJ2-3; 7 bases align to TRBD1. Germline values: CDR1 PRHDT, CDR2 FYEKMQ (reference sequence). J gave up 5 bases and V 2 bases, and 4 bases lay outside the gene matches. The CDR3 consists of 14 residues. DNA for the CDR3: TGTGCCAGCAGCTTAACCGACAGGGTAGATACGCAGTATTTT. This codes for CASSLTDRVDTQYF.

Regarding this clonotype: This may be a read error: a much more frequent sequence differs by one nucleotide. J is TRBJ2-5 and V is TRBV7-9; D unclear. This CDR3 has 15 residues. V lost 6 bases and J 0 bases, leaving 14 bases between the germline ends. Looked up from germline, CDR1 is SEHNR and CDR2 is FQNEAQ (reference sequence). CDR3 loop: CASRPSRTDQETQYF. CDR3 nucleotide sequence: TGTGCCAGCAGACCATCCCGGACGGACCAAGAGACCCAGTACTTC.

This sequence joins TRBV18 and TRBJ1-1; 8 bases align to TRBD1. V lost 3 bases and J lost 1; bases outside the gene matches: 7. The CDR3 spans 16 residues. Germline V gene data show CDR1 as KGHSH and CDR2 as LQKENI. CDR3 in DNA: TGTGCCAGCTCACCTCTTGGCGGGACAGGGAACACTGAAGCTTTCTTT. It encodes CASSPLGGTGNTEAFF.

This clonotype was detected ten times or more. The rearrangement joins TRBV5-1 to TRBJ1-2; TRBD1 aligns across 9 bases. Germline CDR1 reads SGHRS; CDR2 reads YFSETQ. The CDR3 sequence is 14 residues long. With V trimmed by 4 bases and J by 6 bases, 7 bases remained unmatched. The chain's CDR3 is CASSPEGQGNGYTF. The CDR3 DNA sequence: TGCGCCAGCAGCCCAGAGGGACAGGGCAATGGCTACACCTTC.

This clonotype has ten or more counts. V is TRBV7-9 and J is TRBJ2-7; perhaps TRBD1 as D (5 bases). Trimming shortened V by 4 bases and J by 2 bases, and 6 bases separated the two germline ends. This CDR3 has 12 amino acids. Germline assignment: CDR1 SEHNR and CDR2 FQNEAQ (reference sequence). The CDR3 DNA reads as TGTGCCAGCAGCTCGACAGCCTACGAGCAGTACTTC. This sequence encodes CASSSTAYEQYF.